This T cell receptor beta chain was obtained from a study of beta chain features in type 1 diabetes. This clone was seen a handful of times. A sort by CD45RO/CCR7/CD25/CD127/CD95/CD27 yielded CD4+ naive, central memory, regulatory and stem cell-like memory cells. The germline CDR1 and CDR2 sequences are MDHEN and SYDVKM. V gave up 5 bases and J gave up 2 bases; unmatched junction bases: 9. The CDR3 length is 16 residues. The sequenced template was cDNA made from the entire isolated RNA. Method: immunoSEQ multiplex PCR; TCRdb's copy keeps in-frame clones and lacks some. This sample has around 310,000 clones, with more than 9.5% found just once.

The chain couples TRBV28 to TRBJ2-7; 10 positions match TRBD1. The sequencing sample was made of naive CD4+ T cells from blood. This TCR derives from a woman under 40 in good health. The CDR3 DNA reads TGTGCCAGCAGTACCGTCGGGACAGGGGTCGCCTACGAGCAGTACTTC. As protein: CASSTVGTGVAYEQYF.